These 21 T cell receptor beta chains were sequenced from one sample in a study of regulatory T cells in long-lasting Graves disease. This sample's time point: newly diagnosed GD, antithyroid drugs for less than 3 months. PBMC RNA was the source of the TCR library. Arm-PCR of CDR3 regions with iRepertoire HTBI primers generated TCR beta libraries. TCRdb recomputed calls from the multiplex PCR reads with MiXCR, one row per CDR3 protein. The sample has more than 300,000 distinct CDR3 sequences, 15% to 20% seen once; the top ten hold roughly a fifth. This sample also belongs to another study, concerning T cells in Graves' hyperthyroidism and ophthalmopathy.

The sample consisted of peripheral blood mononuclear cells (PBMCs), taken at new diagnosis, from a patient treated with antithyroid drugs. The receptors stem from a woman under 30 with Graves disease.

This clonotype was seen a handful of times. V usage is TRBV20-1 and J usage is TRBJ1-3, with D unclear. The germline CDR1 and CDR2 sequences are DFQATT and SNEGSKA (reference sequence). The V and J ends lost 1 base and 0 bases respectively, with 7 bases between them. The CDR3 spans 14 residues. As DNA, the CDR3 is TGCAGTGCTAGAGCCGGCATCTCTGGAAACACCATATATTTT. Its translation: CSARAGISGNTIYF.

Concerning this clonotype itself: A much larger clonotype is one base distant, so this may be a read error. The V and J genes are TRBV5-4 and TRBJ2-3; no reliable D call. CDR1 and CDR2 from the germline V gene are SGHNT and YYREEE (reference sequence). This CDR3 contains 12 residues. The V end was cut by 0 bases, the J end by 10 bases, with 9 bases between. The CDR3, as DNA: TGTGCCAGCAGCTTGGTAGAGGATGCGCAGTATTTT. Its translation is CASSLVEDAQYF.

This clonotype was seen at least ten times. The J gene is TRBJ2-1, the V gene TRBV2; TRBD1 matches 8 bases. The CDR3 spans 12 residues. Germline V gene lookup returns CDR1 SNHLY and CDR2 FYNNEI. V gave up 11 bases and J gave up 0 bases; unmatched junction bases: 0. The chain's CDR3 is CAGQGSYNEQFF. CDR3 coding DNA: TGTGCCGGACAGGGCTCCTACAATGAGCAGTTCTTC.

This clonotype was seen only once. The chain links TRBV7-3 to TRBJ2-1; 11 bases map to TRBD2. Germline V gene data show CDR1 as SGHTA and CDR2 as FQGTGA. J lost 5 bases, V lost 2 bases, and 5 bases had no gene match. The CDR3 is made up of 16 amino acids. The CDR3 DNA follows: TGTGCCAGCAGCTTATTTAGCGGGGGGGCCGACAATGAGCAGTTCTTC. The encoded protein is CASSLFSGGADNEQFF.

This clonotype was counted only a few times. The CDR3 sequence: CATSGFREDGYTF. As DNA, the CDR3 is TGTGCCACCAGTGGATTCAGGGAGGATGGCTACACCTTC. The V call is TRBV24-1, the J call TRBJ1-2, with D perhaps matching TRBD1 (5 bases). The V and J ends lost 5 bases and 6 bases respectively, with 12 bases between them. Germline V lookup: CDR1 KGHDR, CDR2 SFDVKD. The CDR3 contains 13 residues.

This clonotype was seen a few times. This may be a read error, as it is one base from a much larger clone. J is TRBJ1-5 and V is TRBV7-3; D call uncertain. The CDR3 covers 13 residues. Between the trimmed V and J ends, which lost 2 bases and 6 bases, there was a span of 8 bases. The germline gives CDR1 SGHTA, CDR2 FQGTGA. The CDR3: CASSLFPGQPQHF. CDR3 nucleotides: TGTGCCAGCAGCTTATTTCCGGGTCAGCCCCAGCATTTT.

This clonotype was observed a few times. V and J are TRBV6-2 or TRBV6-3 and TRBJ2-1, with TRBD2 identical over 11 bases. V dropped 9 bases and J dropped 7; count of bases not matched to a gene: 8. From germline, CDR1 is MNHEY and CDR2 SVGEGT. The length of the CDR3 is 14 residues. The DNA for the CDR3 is TGTGCCAGTTCGGGACTAGCGGTTTCAAATGAGCAGTTCTTC. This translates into CASSGLAVSNEQFF.

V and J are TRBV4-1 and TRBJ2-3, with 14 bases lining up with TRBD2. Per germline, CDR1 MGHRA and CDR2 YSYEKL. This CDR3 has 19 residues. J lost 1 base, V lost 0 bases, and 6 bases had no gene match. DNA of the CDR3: TGCGCCAGCAGCCAAGACGTGACTAGCGGGGGGGCCGGCACAGATACGCAGTATTTT. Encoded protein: CASSQDVTSGGAGTDTQYF.

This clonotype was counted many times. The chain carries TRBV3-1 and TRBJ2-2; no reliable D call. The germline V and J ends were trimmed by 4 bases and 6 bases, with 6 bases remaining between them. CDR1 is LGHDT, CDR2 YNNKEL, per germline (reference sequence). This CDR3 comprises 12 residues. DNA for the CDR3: TGTGCCAGCAGCCCTCGGCCCGGGGAGCTGTTTTTT. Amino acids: CASSPRPGELFF.

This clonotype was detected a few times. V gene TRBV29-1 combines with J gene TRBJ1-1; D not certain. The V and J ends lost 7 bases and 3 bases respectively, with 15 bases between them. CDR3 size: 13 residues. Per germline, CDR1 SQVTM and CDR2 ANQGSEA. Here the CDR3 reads CSAQKRVHTEAFF. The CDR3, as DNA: TGCAGCGCCCAGAAGCGGGTTCACACTGAAGCTTTCTTT.

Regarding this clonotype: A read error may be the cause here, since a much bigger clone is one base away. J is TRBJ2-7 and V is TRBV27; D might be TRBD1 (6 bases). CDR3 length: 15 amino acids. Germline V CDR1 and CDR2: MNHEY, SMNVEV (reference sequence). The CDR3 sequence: CASSLLGAYSYGQYF. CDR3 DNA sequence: TGTGCCAGCAGTTTATTGGGGGCCTACTCCTACGGGCAGTACTTC.

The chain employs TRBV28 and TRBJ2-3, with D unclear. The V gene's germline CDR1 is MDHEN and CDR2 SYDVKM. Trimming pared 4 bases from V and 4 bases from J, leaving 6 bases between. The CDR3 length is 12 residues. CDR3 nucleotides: TGTGCCAGCAGTTCAATAGCAGATACGCAGTATTTT. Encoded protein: CASSSIADTQYF.

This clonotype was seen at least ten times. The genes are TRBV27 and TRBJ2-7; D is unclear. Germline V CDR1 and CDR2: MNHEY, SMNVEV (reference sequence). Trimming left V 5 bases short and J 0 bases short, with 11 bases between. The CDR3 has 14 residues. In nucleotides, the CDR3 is TGTGCCAGCAGTGTGGGCGTACTCTCCTACGAGCAGTACTTC. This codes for CASSVGVLSYEQYF.

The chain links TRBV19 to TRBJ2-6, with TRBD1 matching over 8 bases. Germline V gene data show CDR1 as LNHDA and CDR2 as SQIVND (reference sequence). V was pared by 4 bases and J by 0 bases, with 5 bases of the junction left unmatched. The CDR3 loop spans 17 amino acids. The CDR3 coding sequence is TGTGCCAGTAGTACCCTGACAGGGGTCTCTGGGGCCAACGTCCTGACTTTC. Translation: CASSTLTGVSGANVLTF.

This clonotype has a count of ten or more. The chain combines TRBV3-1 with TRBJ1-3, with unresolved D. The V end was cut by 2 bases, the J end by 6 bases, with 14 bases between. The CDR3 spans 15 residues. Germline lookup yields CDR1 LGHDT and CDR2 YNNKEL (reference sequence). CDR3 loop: CASSQRPVPQNTIYF. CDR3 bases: TGTGCCAGCAGCCAACGGCCGGTCCCACAAAACACCATATATTTT.

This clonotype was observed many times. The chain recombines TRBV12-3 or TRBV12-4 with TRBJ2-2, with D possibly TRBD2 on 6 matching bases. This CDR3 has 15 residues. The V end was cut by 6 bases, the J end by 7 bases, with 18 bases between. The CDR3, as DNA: TGTGCCAGCAGGCCCCCGGGAGTAGGGGACGGGGAGCTGTTTTTT. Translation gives CASRPPGVGDGELFF.

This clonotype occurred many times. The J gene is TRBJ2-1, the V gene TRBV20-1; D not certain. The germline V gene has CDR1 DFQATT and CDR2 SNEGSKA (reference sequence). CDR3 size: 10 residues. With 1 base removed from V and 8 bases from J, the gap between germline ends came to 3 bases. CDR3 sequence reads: CSARVHEQFF. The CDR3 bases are TGCAGTGCTAGAGTACATGAGCAGTTCTTC.

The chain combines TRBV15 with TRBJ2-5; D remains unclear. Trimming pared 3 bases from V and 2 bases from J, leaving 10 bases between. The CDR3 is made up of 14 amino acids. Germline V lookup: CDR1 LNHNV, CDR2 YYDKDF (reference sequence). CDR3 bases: TGTGCCACCAGCAGTAGGGCCGGACAAGAGACCCAGTACTTC. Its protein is CATSSRAGQETQYF.

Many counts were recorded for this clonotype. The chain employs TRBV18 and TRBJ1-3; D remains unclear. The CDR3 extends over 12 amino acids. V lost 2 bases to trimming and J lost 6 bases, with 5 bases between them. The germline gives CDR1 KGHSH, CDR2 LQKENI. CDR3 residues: CASSPTPNTIYF. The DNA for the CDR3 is TGTGCCAGCTCACCAACTCCAAACACCATATATTTT.

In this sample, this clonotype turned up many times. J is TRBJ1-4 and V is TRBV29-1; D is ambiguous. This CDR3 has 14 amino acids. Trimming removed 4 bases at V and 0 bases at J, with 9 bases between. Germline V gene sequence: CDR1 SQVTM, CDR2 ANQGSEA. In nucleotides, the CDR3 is TGCAGCGTTGGTGGCCGTGCAACTAATGAAAAACTGTTTTTT. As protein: CSVGGRATNEKLFF.

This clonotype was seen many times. This chain's CDR3 is CASSYSKGDGSLDTQYF. Written as DNA, the CDR3 is TGTGCCAGCAGTTACTCGAAAGGGGATGGAAGCCTTGATACGCAGTATTTT. V is TRBV6-2 or TRBV6-3 and J is TRBJ2-3; TRBD1 is a possible D gene (5 bases). The CDR3 is 17 residues long. CDR1 and CDR2 (germline): MNHEY, SVGEGT. The germline V and J ends were trimmed by 0 bases and 6 bases, with 19 bases remaining between them.